The sequence of this T cell receptor beta chain was determined in a study of STAT3 mutations in large granular lymphocyte leukemia. About the study: Roughly half the longitudinally sequenced T-LGLL patients had canonical STAT3 mutations.

TCRbeta libraries averaged around 37,000 productive templates per sample. Data came from immunoSEQ multiplex PCR; TCRdb stores just in-frame clones and leaves some out. The sample carries around 1,300 clones, under 75% recorded once. As to this clone: What it binds is not known.

Study-level findings and limits: In T-cell large granular lymphocyte leukemia, about half of patients showed multiple immunodominant subclonotypes. Some patients had dominant TCR clones larger than their STAT3 mutant burden. After therapy, about 35% of the 18 patients switched clonotypes, all new clones STAT3 wild type.

The V gene end was trimmed by 6 bases and the J gene end by 0 bases; junction bases not matched to a gene: 5. This CDR3 has 14 residues. Looked up from germline, CDR1 is MNHNS and CDR2 is SASEGT. The J gene is TRBJ2-7, the V gene TRBV6-1, with 7 bases identical to TRBD1. The sample comprised peripheral blood mononuclear cells. This TCR derives from a woman aged 70 to 79 with T-cell large granular lymphocyte leukemia. Some clones in this sample may be carry-over from other donors' samples. As DNA, the CDR3 is TGTGCCAGCAGGACAGGGATAAGCTCCTACGAGCAGTACTTC. Translated: CASRTGISSYEQYF.